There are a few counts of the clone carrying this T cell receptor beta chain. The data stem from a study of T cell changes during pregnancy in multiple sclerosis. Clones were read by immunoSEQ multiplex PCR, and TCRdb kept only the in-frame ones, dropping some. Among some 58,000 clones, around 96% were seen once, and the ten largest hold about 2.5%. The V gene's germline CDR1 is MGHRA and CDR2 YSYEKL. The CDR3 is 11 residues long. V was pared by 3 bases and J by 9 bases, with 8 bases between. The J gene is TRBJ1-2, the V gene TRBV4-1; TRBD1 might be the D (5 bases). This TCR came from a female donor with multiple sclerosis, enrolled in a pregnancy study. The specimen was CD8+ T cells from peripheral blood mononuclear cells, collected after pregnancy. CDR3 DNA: TGCGCCAGCAGCCAGGGGGGGAGCTACACCTTC. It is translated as CASSQGGSYTF.